A selection of T cell receptor beta chains follows, all from one sample in a study of T cells in Graves' hyperthyroidism and ophthalmopathy. TCRdb called the multiplex PCR reads again in MiXCR, with one record for every CDR3 protein. Altogether hundreds of thousands of distinct CDR3 sequences are present, roughly 40% being singletons, with the ten largest covering 7.5% to 9.5%. The sample comprised blood. The receptors were sampled from a man aged 18-30 years with Graves' hyperthyroidism. The CDR3 runs from the conserved cysteine through the conserved F or W. D genes are given only for firm matches. A clone size is listed for some rows: how often the clone was seen (once, few, many), or a class if it is expanded.

j_call,clone_size,v_call,d_call,cdr3_nt,cdr3_aa
TRBJ2-7,many,TRBV2,NA,TGTGCCAGCAGGCGAGATATCCAGGGCAATCAGTACTTC,CASRRDIQGNQYF
TRBJ1-5,NA,TRBV10-3,NA,TGTGCCATCAGACAGTTAGGCAATCAGCCCCAGCATTTT,CAIRQLGNQPQHF
TRBJ2-2,NA,TRBV20-1,NA,TGCAGTGCATATAGACAGGGGGAGCTGTTTTTT,CSAYRQGELFF
TRBJ2-5,NA,TRBV9,TRBD1,TGTGCCAGCAGGGGGAGGGACAGGGGAGGGGAGACCCAGTACTTC,CASRGRDRGGETQYF
TRBJ2-5,many,TRBV2,NA,TGTGCCAGCAGACTCGGACAGGAGACCCAGTACTTC,CASRLGQETQYF
TRBJ1-2,NA,TRBV20-1,TRBD1,TGCAGTGCAGAAACCGGGACAGGGGGTGGCCACACCTTC,CSAETGTGGGHTF
TRBJ2-7,many,TRBV15,TRBD2,TGTGCCACCAAAATAGCGGGTACCTACGAGCAGTACTTC,CATKIAGTYEQYF
TRBJ2-3,NA,TRBV6-1,NA,TGTGCCAGCAGTTACACTACGCGAAATCAGCCCCAGTATTTT,CASSYTTRNQPQYF
TRBJ1-6,once,TRBV9,NA,TGTGCCAGCAGCGTACAGGGCAGAAATTCACCCCTCCACTTT,CASSVQGRNSPLHF
TRBJ2-5,few,TRBV18,NA,TGTGCCAGCTCGACGGACGGGGAGACCCAGTACTTC,CASSTDGETQYF
TRBJ1-4,NA,TRBV12-3/TRBV12-4,NA,TGTGCCAGCAGACTCCCCGGGACATATGGGGATGAAAAACTGTTTTTT,CASRLPGTYGDEKLFF
TRBJ2-2,NA,TRBV5-1,NA,TGCGCCAGCAGCTTGGGGAACAGTAACACCGGGGAGCTGTTTTTT,CASSLGNSNTGELFF
TRBJ1-1,many,TRBV7-8,NA,TGTGCCAGCAGCTTAGTATCTGGGACATGGGGCACTGAAGCTTTCTTT,CASSLVSGTWGTEAFF
TRBJ2-2,few,TRBV7-9,NA,TGTGCCATACCGAGGAGGGCCGGGGAGCTGTTTTTT,CAIPRRAGELFF
TRBJ1-5,NA,TRBV19,NA,TGTGCCGGTAGTTGGGAGGGAAATCAGCCCCAGCATTTT,CAGSWEGNQPQHF
TRBJ2-5,NA,TRBV24-1,TRBD2,TGTGCCAGCAGTACCGGGACTACTCGACGAGAGACCCAGTACTTC,CASSTGTTRRETQYF
TRBJ2-3,NA,TRBV4-2,NA,TGTGCCAGCAGCGCATTCAGCCCTAGCACAGATACGCAGTATTTT,CASSAFSPSTDTQYF
TRBJ1-1,NA,TRBV5-6,NA,TGTGCCAGCAGCTTGGACAGGGCACGGGTCGACACTGAAGCTTTCTTT,CASSLDRARVDTEAFF
TRBJ2-7,many,TRBV19,NA,TGTGCCAGTAGTGGGGACCTCTACGAGCAGTACTTC,CASSGDLYEQYF
TRBJ1-1,many,TRBV29-1,TRBD1,TGCAGCGCCCTTTTGGACAGGGGTGAAGCTTTCTTT,CSALLDRGEAFF
TRBJ1-2,NA,TRBV5-1,NA,TGCGCCAGCAGCTTGGCCCCCCGCCCTGGCTACACCTTC,CASSLAPRPGYTF
TRBJ2-7,many,TRBV12-3/TRBV12-4,NA,TGTGCCAGCAGTTCCGACGGAAATTCCTACGAGCAGTACTTC,CASSSDGNSYEQYF
TRBJ2-2,many,TRBV7-2,NA,TGTGCCAGCAGTCCTCGATCCGGGGAGCTGTTTTTT,CASSPRSGELFF
TRBJ1-1,few,TRBV5-6,NA,TGTGCCAGCAGCTTCGGCAGGGCGACTGAAGCTTTCTTT,CASSFGRATEAFF
TRBJ1-1,NA,TRBV7-9,TRBD1,TGTGCCAGCAGCAGGCCGGGACAGGACACTGAAGCTTTCTTT,CASSRPGQDTEAFF
TRBJ2-2,NA,TRBV7-9,TRBD1,TGTGCCAGCAGCTCGTGGACAGGGGCCGGGGAGCTGTTTTTT,CASSSWTGAGELFF
TRBJ1-1,many,TRBV12-3/TRBV12-4,TRBD1,TGTGCCAGCAGTCGCGCAGGGGGCTACCTCTTT,CASSRAGGYLF
TRBJ1-3,NA,TRBV6-1,TRBD1,TGTGCCAGCAGTGAAGCGGAGGGGGCTGGAAACGCCATATATTTT,CASSEAEGAGNAIYF
TRBJ1-6,few,TRBV6-6,NA,TGTGCCAGCAGATCCCCAGTGGGGGTACGGTCACCCCTCCACTTT,CASRSPVGVRSPLHF
TRBJ2-7,once,TRBV9,NA,TGTGCCAGCAGCGGGGGGGCCCCTTCCTACGAGCAGTACTTC,CASSGGAPSYEQYF
TRBJ2-5,many,TRBV7-3,NA,TGTGCCAGCAGCTCACGGGTGCTAGAGACCCAGTACTTC,CASSSRVLETQYF
TRBJ1-3,NA,TRBV20-1,NA,TGCAGTGCCGTTCTCTCTGGAAACACCATATATTTT,CSAVLSGNTIYF
TRBJ2-7,few,TRBV11-2,TRBD1,TGTGCCAGCAGCTCAGTAGGGACAGGGGGCTCCTACGAGCAGTACTTC,CASSSVGTGGSYEQYF
TRBJ1-2,NA,TRBV29-1,TRBD1,TGCAGCAGCTCGGGACAGCTTAACTATGGCTACACCTTC,CSSSGQLNYGYTF
TRBJ2-7,NA,TRBV9,NA,TGTGCCAGCAGCCTCGCGGCGGGCTACTTCAGAAGCTCCTACGAGCAGTACTTC,CASSLAAGYFRSSYEQYF
TRBJ2-7,NA,TRBV7-2,NA,TGTGCCAGCAGCCAAGTGGTAGGCGGGGCTCCCTACGAGCAGTACTTC,CASSQVVGGAPYEQYF
TRBJ1-5,NA,TRBV6-5,NA,TGTGCCAGCAGTTACTCGGGGGGGGCCAGCAATCAGCCCCAGCATTTT,CASSYSGGASNQPQHF
TRBJ2-7,few,TRBV5-6,NA,TGTGCCAGCAGCGAGGACCCGGGGGCCTACGAGCAGTACTTC,CASSEDPGAYEQYF
TRBJ2-5,many,TRBV7-8,NA,TGTGCCAGCAGCTTAGTAGCCAGCCAAGAGACCCAGTACTTC,CASSLVASQETQYF
TRBJ2-2,NA,TRBV19,NA,TGTGCCAGTAGTATCGGAGGACAGCACACCGGGGAGCTGTTTTTT,CASSIGGQHTGELFF
TRBJ1-2,NA,TRBV10-3,NA,TGTGCCATCAGTTACGATCTACAGGGAATGGATGGCTACACCTTC,CAISYDLQGMDGYTF
TRBJ1-5,few,TRBV6-1,TRBD1,TGTGCCAGCAGTCCTACAGGGGAGCCCCAGCATTTT,CASSPTGEPQHF
TRBJ1-2,many,TRBV12-3/TRBV12-4,NA,TGTGCCAGCAGTCCTACAGTTAACTATGGCTACACCTTC,CASSPTVNYGYTF
TRBJ1-1,many,TRBV10-3,NA,TGTGCCATCCACGCCAACCCAGCAGCGAACACTGAAGCTTTCTTT,CAIHANPAANTEAFF
TRBJ1-1,few,TRBV6-1,NA,TGTGCCAGCACTTGGACGTCTACCGAAGCTTTCTTT,CASTWTSTEAFF
TRBJ2-7,NA,TRBV2,TRBD2,TGTGCCGAGGGACTAGCGGGAAGCGGGGAGCTGTACTTC,CAEGLAGSGELYF
TRBJ1-2,NA,TRBV12-3/TRBV12-4,NA,TGTGCCAGCAGCCCACCGGGAGCTTCCTATGGCTACACCTTC,CASSPPGASYGYTF
TRBJ2-7,NA,TRBV7-9,NA,TGTGCCAGCAGCTCAGATCTCGCCCCAACCTACGAGCAGTACTTC,CASSSDLAPTYEQYF
TRBJ2-5,NA,TRBV7-9,NA,TGTGCCAGCAGCCCCGCCGAGACCCGGTACTTC,CASSPAETRYF
TRBJ2-7,NA,TRBV7-9,TRBD1,TGTGCCAGTAGCTCCGACAGGGGAGTCGACGAGCAGTACTTC,CASSSDRGVDEQYF
TRBJ1-1,once,TRBV11-2,NA,TGTGCCAGCAGCTCAGTCGCCTTTAATGAAGCTTTCTTT,CASSSVAFNEAFF
TRBJ1-6,NA,TRBV4-1,NA,TGCGCCAGCAGCCAAGAGTACAGGGACGGATCACCCCTCCACTTT,CASSQEYRDGSPLHF
TRBJ2-5,many,TRBV29-1,TRBD2,TGCAGCGTGCCTGGTGCTAGCGGGTCCCAAGAGACCCAGTACTTC,CSVPGASGSQETQYF
TRBJ2-2,NA,TRBV11-2,TRBD2,TGTGCCAGCAGCTCCCTAGCGGGGACGGGAAACACCGGGGAGCTGTTTTTT,CASSSLAGTGNTGELFF
TRBJ1-5,many,TRBV20-1,NA,TGCAGTGCCGGGGGACGGGACCGTAATCAGCCCCAGCATTTT,CSAGGRDRNQPQHF
TRBJ1-1,NA,TRBV7-2,NA,TGTGCCAGCAGTCCCTTGGCAGGCCCTATGAACACTGAAGCTTTCTTT,CASSPLAGPMNTEAFF
TRBJ2-5,NA,TRBV5-1,NA,TGCGCCAGCAGCTTGGAGACAGGATTCGGGACCCAGTACTTC,CASSLETGFGTQYF
TRBJ2-5,few,TRBV19,TRBD1,TGTGCCAGTAGAAGGACAGGGAGAGGAGAGGCCCAGTACTTC,CASRRTGRGEAQYF
TRBJ2-7,few,TRBV19,TRBD1,TGTGCCAGTAGTAACCCCGGGACAGACTACTACGAGCAGTACTTC,CASSNPGTDYYEQYF